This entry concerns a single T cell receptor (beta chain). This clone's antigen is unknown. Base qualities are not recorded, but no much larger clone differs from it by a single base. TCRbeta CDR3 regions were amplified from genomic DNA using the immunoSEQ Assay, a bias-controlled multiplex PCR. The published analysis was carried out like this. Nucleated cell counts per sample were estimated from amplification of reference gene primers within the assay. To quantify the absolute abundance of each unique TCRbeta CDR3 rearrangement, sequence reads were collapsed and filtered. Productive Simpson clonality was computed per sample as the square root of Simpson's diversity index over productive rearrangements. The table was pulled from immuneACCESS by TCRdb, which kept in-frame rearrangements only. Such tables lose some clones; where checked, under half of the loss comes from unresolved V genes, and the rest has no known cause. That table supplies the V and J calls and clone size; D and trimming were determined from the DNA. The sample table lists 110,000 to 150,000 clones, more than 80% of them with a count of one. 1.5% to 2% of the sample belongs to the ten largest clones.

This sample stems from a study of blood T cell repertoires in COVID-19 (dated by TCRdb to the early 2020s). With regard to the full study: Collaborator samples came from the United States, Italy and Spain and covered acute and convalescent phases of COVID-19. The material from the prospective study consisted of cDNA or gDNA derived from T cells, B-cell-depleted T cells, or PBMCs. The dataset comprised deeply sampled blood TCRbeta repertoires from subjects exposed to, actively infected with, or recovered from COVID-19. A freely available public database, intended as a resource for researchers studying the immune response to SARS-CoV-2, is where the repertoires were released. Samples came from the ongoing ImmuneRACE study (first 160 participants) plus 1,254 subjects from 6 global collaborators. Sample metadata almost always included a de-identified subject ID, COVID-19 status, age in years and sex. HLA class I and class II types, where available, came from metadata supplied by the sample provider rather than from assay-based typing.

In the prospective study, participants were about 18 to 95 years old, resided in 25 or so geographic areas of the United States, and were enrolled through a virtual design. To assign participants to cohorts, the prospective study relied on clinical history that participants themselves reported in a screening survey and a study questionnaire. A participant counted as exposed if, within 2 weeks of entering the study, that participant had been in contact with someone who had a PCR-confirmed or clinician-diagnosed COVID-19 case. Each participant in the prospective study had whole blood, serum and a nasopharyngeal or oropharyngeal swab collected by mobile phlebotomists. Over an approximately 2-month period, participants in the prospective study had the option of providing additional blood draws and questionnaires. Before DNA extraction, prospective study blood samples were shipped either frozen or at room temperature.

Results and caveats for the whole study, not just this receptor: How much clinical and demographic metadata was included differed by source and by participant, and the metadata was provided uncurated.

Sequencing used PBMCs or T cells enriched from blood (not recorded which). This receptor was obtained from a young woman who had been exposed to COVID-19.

In nucleotides, the sequence is TGTGCCAGCAGTCCCTCGGGAGGTACCTACGAGCAGTACTTC. It translates to CASSPSGGTYEQYF. The chain was built from TRBV6-2 or TRBV6-3 and TRBJ2-7; TRBD2 fits 7 bases in the junction. V trim: 5 bases; J trim: 2 bases; unmatched bases: 6. The germline V gene sets CDR1 to MNHEY and CDR2 to SVGEGT. The CDR3, from cysteine to phenylalanine, totals 14 residues. The entry retains the CDR3 DNA only, 42 bases that are in frame from base 1.